A selection of T cell receptor beta chains follows, all from one sample in a study of shared T cell receptors in the human thymus. Only in-frame clones appear in the TCRdb table, and some are missing; sequencing was by immunoSEQ multiplex PCR. Among approximately 730,000 clones listed, 80% to 90% were seen once. These data were also filed under a second study, of human thymus T cells.

Material: thymocytes. These receptors were taken from a girl in the first two years of life with a congenital heart defect. CDR3s include the opening cysteine and the closing phenylalanine or tryptophan. Each record gives: D gene, V gene, clone size, J gene, CDR3 protein, CDR3 DNA. D genes are given only for firm matches. Where a row states a size, it is once, few, many or the class of an expanded clone; other rows omit it.

TRBD2,TRBV25-1,NA,TRBJ2-3,CASSDSGGTSTDTQYF,TGTGCCAGCAGTGACAGCGGGGGTACTAGCACAGATACGCAGTATTTT
NA,TRBV5-1,NA,TRBJ2-5,CASSPRTRETQYF,TGCGCCAGCAGCCCGCGGACACGAGAGACCCAGTACTTC
TRBD2,TRBV27,NA,TRBJ2-1,CASRDPPGLAGGKWNNEQFF,TGTGCCAGCAGAGACCCCCCCGGACTAGCGGGGGGGAAGTGGAACAATGAGCAGTTCTTC
NA,TRBV6-1,NA,TRBJ1-2,CASSEYHRVFIPANYGYTF,TGTGCCAGCAGTGAATACCACAGGGTGTTTATACCGGCTAACTATGGCTACACCTTC
TRBD1,TRBV7-3,NA,TRBJ1-4,CASSTGTARNEKLFF,TGTGCCAGCAGCACTGGGACAGCAAGAAATGAAAAACTGTTTTTT
NA,TRBV10-1,NA,TRBJ1-2,CASSEGNRNYGYTF,TGCGCCAGCAGTGAGGGAAACAGGAACTATGGCTACACCTTC
TRBD1,TRBV28,NA,TRBJ2-7,CASRGTGFYEQYF,TGTGCCAGCAGGGGGACAGGGTTCTACGAGCAGTACTTC
NA,TRBV7-9,NA,TRBJ2-7,CASSRGTDPSYEQYF,TGTGCCAGCAGCCGGGGGACTGATCCCTCCTACGAGCAGTACTTC
NA,TRBV9,NA,TRBJ1-1,CASSVTPRTEAFF,TGTGCCAGCAGCGTAACCCCCCGGACTGAAGCTTTCTTT
NA,TRBV15,NA,TRBJ1-5,CATSARQTPHSNQPQHF,TGTGCCACCAGCGCTAGACAGACACCACATAGCAATCAGCCCCAGCATTTT
NA,TRBV5-1,NA,TRBJ1-2,CASSLVTRNYGYTF,TGCGCCAGCAGCTTGGTTACAAGAAACTATGGCTACACCTTC
TRBD2,TRBV2,once,TRBJ2-1,CASSGRKRGLVNYEQFF,TGTGCCAGCAGTGGGAGGAAGAGGGGACTAGTTAACTATGAGCAGTTCTTC
NA,TRBV5-1,NA,TRBJ2-3,CASSPARGQGIYTDTQYF,TGCGCCAGCAGCCCCGCCCGTGGGCAGGGCATATACACAGATACGCAGTATTTT
TRBD1,TRBV7-2,NA,TRBJ2-7,CASSFTYDRANSYEQYF,TGTGCCAGCAGCTTCACATACGACAGGGCCAACTCCTACGAGCAGTACTTC
NA,TRBV7-6,few,TRBJ1-1,CASSLFRAGAEAFF,TGTGCCAGCAGCTTATTTCGGGCGGGGGCTGAAGCTTTCTTT
NA,TRBV25-1,NA,TRBJ1-2,CASSELAGELGYTF,TGTGCCAGCAGTGAATTGGCAGGGGAGCTCGGCTACACCTTC
TRBD1,TRBV12-5,NA,TRBJ2-2,CASGSIPSGQGVTGELFF,TGTGCTAGTGGTTCTATTCCCTCGGGACAGGGAGTCACCGGGGAGCTGTTTTTT
NA,TRBV4-1,NA,TRBJ1-1,CASSPQVRNTEAFF,TGCGCCAGCAGCCCACAGGTCAGGAACACTGAAGCTTTCTTT
NA,TRBV5-1,NA,TRBJ2-3,CASSLAGVKETDTQYF,TGCGCCAGCAGCTTGGCCGGGGTGAAGGAGACAGATACGCAGTATTTT